This T cell receptor beta chain was identified in a study of cytomegalovirus exposure and HLA in healthy donors. Notes on the study in general: The productive fraction for most TCR beta V segments was about 87% or about 30% in an earlier analysis.

Concerning this clone: Its antigen is unknown.

The study ran its PCR with 60 Vbeta and 13 Jbeta primers. Libraries were prepared by immunoSEQ multiplex PCR; TCRdb keeps only in-frame clonotypes and omits some of them. The data show roughly 120,000 clones, roughly two thirds seen once. The CDR3 is 16 amino acids. What was sequenced was PBMCs. V and J are TRBV21-1 and TRBJ1-2; TRBD1 reflects the table's D call only, with no check against the DNA. TRBV21-1 is shown as a pseudogene. The clonotype comes from a young man in good health and CMV-seropositive. The CDR3 bases are TGTGCCAGCAGCAATATGACAGCCCCTCGCCCCTATGGCTACACCTTC. It translates to CASSNMTAPRPYGYTF.